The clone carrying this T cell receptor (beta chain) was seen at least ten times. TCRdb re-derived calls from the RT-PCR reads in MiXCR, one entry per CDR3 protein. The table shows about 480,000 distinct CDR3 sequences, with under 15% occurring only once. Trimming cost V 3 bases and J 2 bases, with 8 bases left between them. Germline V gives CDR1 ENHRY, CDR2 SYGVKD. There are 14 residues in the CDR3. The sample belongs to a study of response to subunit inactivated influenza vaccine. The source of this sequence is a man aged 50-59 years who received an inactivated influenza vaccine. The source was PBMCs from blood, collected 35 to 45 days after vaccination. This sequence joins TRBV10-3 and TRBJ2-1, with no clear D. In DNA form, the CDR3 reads TGTGCCATCAGTGACGCAGGCCCCTACAATGAGCAGTTCTTC. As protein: CAISDAGPYNEQFF.